This T cell receptor beta chain was identified in a study of Ad26.COV2.S vaccination and SARS-CoV-2 variants. The germline V gene has CDR1 KGHSH and CDR2 LQKENI. Trimming removed 3 bases from V and 2 bases from J, with 13 bases in between. The CDR3 totals 15 residues. The treatment was: about 20 received Ad26.COV2.S at low or high dose, single or two shots; roughly 5 received placebo; per-sample allocation not given. Vaccine and placebo recipients were sampled on day 63 after the first injection. Repertoires were generated with immunoSEQ multiplex PCR, while TCRdb's copy carries only in-frame clones and drops some. The sample consists of roughly 350,000 clones, around 86% of them appearing once.

The origin of this receptor is a person aged 18-65 years who received the Ad26.COV2.S COVID-19 vaccine or a placebo. V usage is TRBV18 and J usage is TRBJ2-5; D uncertain. The specimen comprised peripheral blood, sampled in a trial of Ad26.COV2.S vaccine versus placebo. In nucleotides, the CDR3 is TGTGCCAGCTCACCCACACGGACGGATCAAGAGACCCAGTACTTC. Translation: CASSPTRTDQETQYF.